What follows are 27 T cell receptor beta chains derived from one specimen sequenced in a study of T-cell reconstitution after alpha-beta-depleted transplantation in children. A TCRbeta library incorporating unique molecular identifiers was prepared. TCRdb analysed the PCR reads with MiXCR anew, one entry per CDR3 protein. The repertoire has around 360,000 distinct CDR3 sequences, 10% of them found once; the top ten carry under 3%. The starting material was PBMCs from the stem cell graft donor, obtained from the stem cell graft. These TCRs come from a human donor who donated a stem cell graft to a child with acute lymphoblastic leukemia.

The rearrangement links TRBV6-2 or TRBV6-3 to TRBJ2-7, with D possibly being TRBD1 (5 bases). This CDR3 contains 16 residues. The V gene's germline CDR1 is MNHEY and CDR2 SVGEGT. Trimming removed 8 bases at V and 3 bases at J, with 23 bases between. The CDR3 DNA reads TGTGCCAGCGGCCCGACCAAGCCGCGCAGGGACTACGAGCAGTACTTC. This translates into CASGPTKPRRDYEQYF.

At least ten counts were recorded for this clonotype. The chain is built from TRBV6-1 and TRBJ2-7; 8 positions agree with TRBD2. The V segment lost 2 bases and the J segment 0 bases; nucleotides outside the gene matches: 3. The germline gives CDR1 MNHNS, CDR2 SASEGT. The CDR3 runs to 15 residues. CDR3 in amino acids: CASSERLAGSYEQYF. The CDR3 DNA reads as TGTGCCAGCAGTGAACGGCTAGCGGGCTCCTACGAGCAGTACTTC.

The genes are TRBV5-1 and TRBJ2-2; 8 bases are shared with TRBD2. V lost 0 bases to trimming and J lost 6 bases; unmatched junction nucleotides: 13. The CDR3 is made up of 18 amino acids. Germline V gene lookup returns CDR1 SGHRS and CDR2 YFSETQ. CDR3 bases: TGCGCCAGCAGCTTGGCCCTCTTCTTAGCGGGAAAATCCGGGGAGCTGTTTTTT. It is translated as CASSLALFLAGKSGELFF.

The V gene is TRBV27, the J gene TRBJ2-5; possibly TRBD1 for D (5 bases). The V end lost 3 bases, the J end lost 2 bases, and 7 bases lay between the germline ends. The CDR3 runs 13 residues. Germline V gives CDR1 MNHEY, CDR2 SMNVEV (reference sequence). The CDR3 DNA reads as TGTGCCAGCAGTTTTAGGGGACAAGAGACCCAGTACTTC. This sequence encodes CASSFRGQETQYF.

The CDR3 DNA follows: TGTGCCAGCAGCTTAGCAGGAACCGAGCAGTACTTC. It encodes CASSLAGTEQYF. This chain joins TRBV7-9 and TRBJ2-7; D gene uncertain. This CDR3 region has 12 residues. From germline, CDR1 is SEHNR and CDR2 FQNEAQ (reference sequence). Trimming removed 0 bases from V and 6 bases from J, with 6 bases in between.

This clonotype was counted at least ten times. The chain carries TRBV5-1 and TRBJ1-2, with a tentative D call TRBD1 (6 bases). The CDR3 totals 14 residues. The V and J ends lost 2 bases and 8 bases respectively, with 16 bases between them. The germline V gene encodes CDR1 SGHRS and CDR2 YFSETQ. The CDR3 DNA reads TGCGCCAGCAGCTTAGATGGACAGCTTTCGGGCTACACCTTC. It codes for CASSLDGQLSGYTF.

The chain carries TRBV5-1 and TRBJ1-1; possible D gene TRBD1, 5 bases. The germline CDR1 and CDR2 sequences are SGHRS and YFSETQ. V was trimmed by 3 bases and J by 6 bases, leaving 15 bases between them. The CDR3 has 14 amino acids. The CDR3 loop is CASSSLVRGSEAFF. The CDR3 DNA reads as TGCGCCAGCAGCTCCCTGGTTCGGGGCTCTGAAGCTTTCTTT.

This clonotype was seen only a few times. This sequence joins TRBV7-9 and TRBJ2-1, with TRBD2 matching 11 bases. Germline CDR1 reads SEHNR; CDR2 reads FQNEAQ (reference sequence). Trimming cost V 5 bases and J 15 bases; bases outside gene matches: 6. The length of the CDR3 is 12 residues. CDR3 nucleotides: TGTGCCAGCAGCCCACTAGCGGGAGTCCTGTTCTTC. It codes for CASSPLAGVLFF.

The V call is TRBV7-9, the J call TRBJ2-1, with 11 bases matching TRBD2. Germline V gene data show CDR1 as SEHNR and CDR2 as FQNEAQ (reference sequence). CDR3 length: 15 residues. The V segment lost 4 bases and the J segment 5 bases; nucleotides outside the gene matches: 4. CDR3 sequence (DNA): TGTGCCAGCAGCTCCGGGACTAGCGGAGACAATGAGCAGTTCTTC. As protein: CASSSGTSGDNEQFF.

This chain links TRBV4-3 with TRBJ2-1, with D perhaps matching TRBD2 (6 bases). The germline CDR1 and CDR2 sequences are LGHNA and YSLEER. V dropped 0 bases and J dropped 7 bases, with 19 bases sitting between them. This CDR3 spans 17 amino acids. CDR3 DNA sequence: TGCGCCAGCAGCCAAGAAGGCCTTGGCGGAGGGTTGAATGAGCAGTTCTTC. It translates to CASSQEGLGGGLNEQFF.

This clonotype appeared a few times. This chain connects TRBV12-3 or TRBV12-4 to TRBJ2-1; no clear D gene. CDR3 length equals 13 residues. The V and J ends lost 6 bases and 0 bases respectively, with 6 bases between them. The CDR3, as DNA: TGTGCCAGCAGCCGAGTCTCCTACAATGAGCAGTTCTTC. Protein: CASSRVSYNEQFF.

CDR3 residues: CASSQGGALSRSGANVLTF. The CDR3 DNA sequence: TGCGCCAGCAGCCAAGGCGGGGCTCTGTCCCGCTCTGGGGCCAACGTCCTGACTTTC. The chain is built from TRBV4-3 and TRBJ2-6; D may be TRBD2 (6 bases). The V gene lost 1 base and the J gene lost 0 bases, with 16 bases spanning the gap. Germline V lookup: CDR1 LGHNA, CDR2 YSLEER. CDR3 length equals 19 residues.

The gene calls are TRBV4-2 and TRBJ1-2; D possibly corresponds to TRBD1 (6 bases). CDR1 LGHNA and CDR2 YNFKEQ come from the germline V gene. The CDR3 is 15 residues long. The ends were cut back, 0 bases at V and 6 bases at J, with 14 bases in the middle. CDR3 amino acids: CASSQEAGGTDGYTF. In nucleotides, the CDR3 is TGTGCCAGCAGCCAAGAGGCGGGGGGCACGGATGGCTACACCTTC.

The sample holds a few counts of this clonotype. The chain combines TRBV29-1 with TRBJ2-7; possible D gene TRBD2, 5 bases. CDR1 is SQVTM and CDR2 is ANQGSEA in the germline V gene. This CDR3 has 14 residues. V was pared by 4 bases and J by 1 base, with 14 bases between. The CDR3 protein is CSVASPGVSYEQYF. CDR3 in DNA: TGCAGCGTTGCCTCCCCCGGGGTTTCCTACGAGCAGTACTTC.

The J gene is TRBJ1-2, the V gene TRBV11-2; TRBD1 might be the D (6 bases). This CDR3 has 14 amino acids. From germline, CDR1 is SGHAT and CDR2 FQNNGV. V lost 5 bases to trimming and J lost 2 bases, with 12 bases between them. CDR3 sequence reads: CASSLERGNYGYTF. The CDR3 DNA is TGTGCCAGCAGCCTGGAAAGGGGGAACTATGGCTACACCTTC.

This clonotype has only a few counts. The chain is built from TRBV29-1 and TRBJ2-1, with TRBD2 identical over 9 bases. Per germline, CDR1 SQVTM and CDR2 ANQGSEA. This CDR3 is built from 15 residues. Unmatched junction bases numbered 17, after V lost 4 bases and J lost 13 bases. In nucleotides, the CDR3 is TGCAGCGTTGGCGTTGCGGGAGGGTTCGAAGGGGACCAGTTCTTC. It specifies CSVGVAGGFEGDQFF.

This clonotype has just a few counts. The CDR3 nucleotides are TGTGCCAGCAGTTCTACGTTGACGGGAGGAACCTACAATGAGCAGTTCTTC. It encodes CASSSTLTGGTYNEQFF. The chain combines TRBV7-9 with TRBJ2-1; TRBD2 matches 7 bases. Germline lookup yields CDR1 SEHNR and CDR2 FQNEAQ (reference sequence). The length of the CDR3 is 17 residues. Trimming removed 6 bases from V and 2 bases from J; junction bases left unmatched: 13.

The J gene is TRBJ2-7, the V gene TRBV21-1; the table assigns TRBD1, which was not confirmed against the DNA. TRBV21-1 is flagged as a pseudogene. This CDR3 is built from 13 residues. The CDR3 spells CASRDRGIYEQYF. The CDR3 DNA reads as TGTGCCAGCCGGGACAGGGGAATCTACGAGCAGTACTTC.

About this clonotype itself: One junction end disagrees with the germline gene, perhaps due to a read error. The chain employs TRBV20-1 and TRBJ1-4, with D maybe TRBD1 (6 bases). The CDR3 has 17 amino acids. From germline, CDR1 is DFQATT and CDR2 SNEGSKA (reference sequence). For the CDR3, the DNA is TGCTGTGCTAGCGGTGGGGGGGCGATCCTCAGGGGTGAAAAACTGTTTTTT. Protein product: CCASGGGAILRGEKLFF.

The V and J genes are TRBV3-1 and TRBJ2-1; D possibly uses TRBD1 or TRBD2 (5 bases each). Germline values: CDR1 LGHDT, CDR2 YNNKEL (reference sequence). Trimming cost V 0 bases and J 6 bases, with 18 bases left between them. This CDR3 has 17 residues. The CDR3 protein is CASSQDIGTVGRNEQFF. The CDR3 coding sequence is TGTGCCAGCAGCCAAGATATAGGGACCGTCGGTCGCAATGAGCAGTTCTTC.

This clonotype was counted a few times. The V call is TRBV29-1, the J call TRBJ2-2; no clear D. Trimming cost V 0 bases and J 4 bases, with 15 bases left between them. CDR3 length equals 16 residues. The germline V gene has CDR1 SQVTM and CDR2 ANQGSEA. CDR3 sequence reads: CSVEDLRVKGTGELFF. In nucleotides, the CDR3 is TGCAGCGTTGAAGATCTTCGGGTTAAGGGCACCGGGGAGCTGTTTTTT.

The chain combines TRBV4-1 with TRBJ2-7; TRBD2 aligns across 14 bases. In germline, CDR1 is MGHRA, CDR2 YSYEKL. Trimming at V came to 4 bases and at J to 0 bases, leaving 11 bases not matched to a gene. The CDR3 extends over 19 amino acids. The CDR3: CASSRAGLAGGGTSYEQYF. The DNA of the CDR3 is TGCGCCAGCAGCCGGGCAGGACTAGCGGGGGGAGGGACCTCCTACGAGCAGTACTTC.

This chain connects TRBV10-3 to TRBJ1-5; D is uncertain. The germline gives CDR1 ENHRY, CDR2 SYGVKD. V lost 1 base and J lost 2, with 9 bases in between. This CDR3 is built from 15 residues. CDR3 coding DNA: TGTGCCATCAGTGAGTTCATGGACGGCAATCAGCCCCAGCATTTT. As protein: CAISEFMDGNQPQHF.

This clonotype was counted between two and nine times. The chain couples TRBV27 to TRBJ1-2, with D possibly being TRBD1 (6 bases). Germline V CDR1 and CDR2: MNHEY, SMNVEV (reference sequence). This CDR3 spans 14 amino acids. The V end lost 3 bases, the J end lost 8 bases, and 16 bases lay between the germline ends. The CDR3 DNA sequence: TGTGCCAGCAGTTTGGTGGGGGGCGCGGACGGCTACACCTTC. The encoded protein is CASSLVGGADGYTF.

This sequence joins TRBV19 and TRBJ2-1; D is undetermined. Germline V CDR1 and CDR2: LNHDA, SQIVND (reference sequence). The CDR3 has 12 residues. V was trimmed by 2 bases and J by 4 bases, leaving 3 bases between them. For the CDR3, the DNA is TGTGCCAGTAGTATACCATACAATGAGCAGTTCTTC. It yields the protein CASSIPYNEQFF.

The chain carries TRBV4-3 and TRBJ2-3, with TRBD2 matching 9 bases. The length of the CDR3 is 17 residues. The trim removed 1 base at V and 2 bases at J, leaving 7 bases unmatched. CDR1 LGHNA and CDR2 YSLEER come from the germline V gene. DNA of the CDR3: TGCGCCAGCAGCCAAGGAGTACTAGCGGGTTTCACAGATACGCAGTATTTT. Its protein is CASSQGVLAGFTDTQYF.

This clonotype was detected many times. For the CDR3, the DNA is TGTGCCAGCAGTTTAGAAGGGACAGGGGGCAACGAGCAGTACTTC. Amino acid sequence: CASSLEGTGGNEQYF. The J gene is TRBJ2-7, the V gene TRBV12-3 or TRBV12-4; TRBD1 matches 12 bases. The CDR3 is made up of 15 amino acids. J was trimmed by 5 bases and V by 1 base; bases with no gene match: 3.